This is a list of T cell receptor beta chains from one sample in a study of prognosis after radiotherapy for stage I lung cancer. Each CDR3 protein gets one entry after TCRdb re-called the multiplex PCR reads with MiXCR. The sample lists roughly 30,000 distinct CDR3 sequences; about 41% were seen once. The source material was PBMCs, sampled before or after stereotactic body radiation therapy (not recorded which). These receptors came from a donor of 50 years or more with non-small cell lung cancer. Each CDR3 is given with its conserved first and last residue.

J gene: TRBJ2-5
V gene: TRBV28
CDR3 protein: CASRNSGNTETQYF

J gene: TRBJ2-1
V gene: TRBV6-1
CDR3 protein: CASSAGTGGGVSEQFF

J gene: TRBJ1-4
V gene: TRBV27
CDR3 protein: CASSFGGKGEKLFF

J gene: TRBJ2-5
V gene: TRBV6-2/TRBV6-3
CDR3 protein: CASSYQLAGLTQYF

J gene: TRBJ2-4
V gene: TRBV12-3/TRBV12-4
CDR3 protein: CASSEGILNIQYF

J gene: TRBJ1-2
V gene: TRBV4-1
CDR3 protein: CASSHLQGPHGYTF

J gene: TRBJ2-5
V gene: TRBV6-5
CDR3 protein: CASSYSTDLSRETQYF

J gene: TRBJ2-2
V gene: TRBV19
CDR3 protein: CASNPGDRGESGELFF

J gene: TRBJ2-2
V gene: TRBV13
CDR3 protein: CASSLVARYSNTGELFF

J gene: TRBJ2-5
V gene: TRBV7-2
CDR3 protein: CASSLGSSGGETQYF

J gene: TRBJ2-3
V gene: TRBV4-1
CDR3 protein: CASSTRTGSANTQYF

J gene: TRBJ2-5
V gene: TRBV3-1
CDR3 protein: CASSQGWGGQETQYF

J gene: TRBJ1-6
V gene: TRBV19
CDR3 protein: CAIQDLVNSPLHF

J gene: TRBJ2-7
V gene: TRBV5-1
CDR3 protein: CARSQLEGPNYEQYF

J gene: TRBJ2-1
V gene: TRBV6-2/TRBV6-3
CDR3 protein: CASSSRQGGSYNEQFF

J gene: TRBJ1-1
V gene: TRBV19
CDR3 protein: CASTLEQGSSEAFF

J gene: TRBJ2-1
V gene: TRBV24-1
CDR3 protein: CATSLGSANEQFF

J gene: TRBJ2-5
V gene: TRBV3-1
CDR3 protein: CASSPPHGTSIVGQETQYF

J gene: TRBJ2-1
V gene: TRBV2
CDR3 protein: CASRGEAGGPNEQFF

J gene: TRBJ2-5
V gene: TRBV12-3/TRBV12-4
CDR3 protein: CAGRRNTGVQETQYF

J gene: TRBJ1-2
V gene: TRBV5-1
CDR3 protein: CASSWRTGGRGYTF

J gene: TRBJ2-2
V gene: TRBV11-2
CDR3 protein: CSINLLAGSNTGELFF

J gene: TRBJ2-6
V gene: TRBV2
CDR3 protein: CASREQGSGANVLTF

J gene: TRBJ2-3
V gene: TRBV7-9
CDR3 protein: CASSETGNSDTQYF

J gene: TRBJ2-1
V gene: TRBV11-2
CDR3 protein: CASSLVGGNEQFF

J gene: TRBJ2-1
V gene: TRBV6-1
CDR3 protein: CASSSHGEQFF

J gene: TRBJ1-1
V gene: TRBV11-1
CDR3 protein: CASSLAWAGTEAFF

J gene: TRBJ2-6
V gene: TRBV19
CDR3 protein: CASKREGGSGANVLTF

J gene: TRBJ1-2
V gene: TRBV7-9
CDR3 protein: CASSLEGGDIYGYTF

J gene: TRBJ2-5
V gene: TRBV4-1
CDR3 protein: CASSRWRGETQYF

J gene: TRBJ2-5
V gene: TRBV6-1
CDR3 protein: CASSKGELSGKGRETQYF

J gene: TRBJ2-3
V gene: TRBV5-1
CDR3 protein: CASSWTPYTDTQYF

J gene: TRBJ2-5
V gene: TRBV5-1
CDR3 protein: CASSLLEQETQYF

J gene: TRBJ2-3
V gene: TRBV14
CDR3 protein: CASSLHSGITDTQYF

J gene: TRBJ2-7
V gene: TRBV27
CDR3 protein: CASRRTGVHKQYF

J gene: TRBJ1-2
V gene: TRBV20-1
CDR3 protein: CSAGHKAERYTF

J gene: TRBJ2-3
V gene: TRBV20-1
CDR3 protein: CSATGTGVDTQYF

J gene: TRBJ2-2
V gene: TRBV6-2/TRBV6-3
CDR3 protein: CASSGSSWELFF

J gene: TRBJ2-3
V gene: TRBV19
CDR3 protein: CASNGGITDTQYF

J gene: TRBJ2-7
V gene: TRBV6-1
CDR3 protein: CASRPGLQDSYEQYF

J gene: TRBJ2-3
V gene: TRBV2
CDR3 protein: CASRRTSGSRTDTQYF

J gene: TRBJ2-7
V gene: TRBV2
CDR3 protein: CASSESGGEQYF

J gene: TRBJ2-1
V gene: TRBV13
CDR3 protein: CASSLVPMDSYNEQFF

J gene: TRBJ2-5
V gene: TRBV7-2
CDR3 protein: CASSLMGEAKYF

J gene: TRBJ1-6
V gene: TRBV6-2/TRBV6-3
CDR3 protein: CVSSEDHSSPLHF

J gene: TRBJ1-3
V gene: TRBV5-1
CDR3 protein: CASSLSGTSSGNTIYF

J gene: TRBJ2-3
V gene: TRBV20-1
CDR3 protein: CSATWPSTDTQYF

J gene: TRBJ2-7
V gene: TRBV2
CDR3 protein: CASKGVKTSGVGVEQYF

J gene: TRBJ2-7
V gene: TRBV5-6
CDR3 protein: CASSPGAYEQYF

J gene: TRBJ1-2
V gene: TRBV2
CDR3 protein: CASSESVDGYTF

J gene: TRBJ1-1
V gene: TRBV20-1
CDR3 protein: CSAPRWGTGAEAFF